This T cell receptor (beta chain) was sequenced for a study of T cells after yellow fever vaccination. Study-wide context: SMART-Seq v4 Ultra Low Input prepared the low-cell-number fractions. Findings and caveats of the study: Peak timing came faster in the weaker secondary response, day 5 versus 15. The booster response re-showed most primary clones: more than 95% CD4, roughly 91% CD8.

This clonotype was counted many times. With 7 bases clipped from V and 4 bases from J, the junction kept 4 bases outside the gene matches. The CDR3 length is 13 residues. TCRdb re-called the 5' RACE reads with MiXCR, one entry per CDR3 protein. This repertoire shows some 23,000 distinct CDR3 sequences, roughly 3.2% found once; its top ten account for approximately 0.94%. The material sequenced was PBMCs, either bulk or a sorted T-cell subset (CD4+, CD8+, memory, or dextramer-sorted; not recorded which), taken approximately 40 days after the first yellow fever vaccination. This TCR derives from a man aged 18 to 35 who received the YFV17D yellow fever vaccine. This chain uses TRBV12-3 or TRBV12-4 with TRBJ1-2; TRBD1 aligns across 9 bases. DNA of the CDR3: TGTGCCAGCACCTTGGACAGGGGCTATGGCTACACCTTC. It is translated as CASTLDRGYGYTF.